This T cell receptor (beta chain) was identified in a study of shared clonotypes between healthy human individuals. The CDR3 spans 13 residues. V was pared by 2 bases and J by 8 bases, with 5 bases of the junction left unmatched. CDR1 and CDR2 (germline): ENHRY, SYGVKD. Only in-frame clones appear in the TCRdb table, and some are missing; sequencing was by immunoSEQ multiplex PCR. Of 1,500,000 or so clones listed, 96% were seen once; the top ten hold over 1%. Whole-study findings and limits: In contrast to clonotypes shared by all four donors, non-shared clonotypes had lower generation probabilities. Large sequencing depth failed to make sorted-subset sequencing complete, rarefaction showed.

Concerning this clone itself: The antigen is undetermined.

The TCR comes from a young man in good health. Sequencing was done on a sample of naive CD4+ T cells sorted from blood. Documented subset: CD45RA+ positively selected. V gene TRBV10-3 combines with J gene TRBJ1-2; 7 nucleotides line up with TRBD1. CDR3 bases: TGTGCCATCAGTGAGCAAGGACAGGAGGGCTACACCTTC. Its translation is CAISEQGQEGYTF.